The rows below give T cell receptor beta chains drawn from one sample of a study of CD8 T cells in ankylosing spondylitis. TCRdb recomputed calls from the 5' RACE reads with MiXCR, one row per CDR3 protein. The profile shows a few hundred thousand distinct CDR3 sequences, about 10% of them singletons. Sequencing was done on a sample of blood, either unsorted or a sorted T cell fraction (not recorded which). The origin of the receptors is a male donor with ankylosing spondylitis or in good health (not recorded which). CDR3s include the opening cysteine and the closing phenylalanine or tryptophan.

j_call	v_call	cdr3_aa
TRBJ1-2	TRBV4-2	CASSQEIGLYGYTF
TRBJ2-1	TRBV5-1	CASSLSGGTHSYNEQFF
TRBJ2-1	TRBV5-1	CASSPMRTNEQFF
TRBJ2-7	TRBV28	CASRIGGSNSYEQYF
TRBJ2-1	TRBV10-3	CAISESGTGINEQFF
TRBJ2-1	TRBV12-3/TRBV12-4	CASTSVQYNEQFF
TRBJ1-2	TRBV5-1	CASSPPGQYYGYTF
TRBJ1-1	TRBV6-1	CASTLTRNTEAFF
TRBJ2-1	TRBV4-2	CASSQVNLEGMNEQFF
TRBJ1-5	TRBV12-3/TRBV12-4	CASSRRLENQPQHF
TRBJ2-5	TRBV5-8	CASSLLAGARQETQSF
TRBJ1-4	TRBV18	CASSTQGGGEKLFF
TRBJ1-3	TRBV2	CASSEEGSAGNTIYF
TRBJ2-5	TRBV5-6	CASSGNVSVSETQYF
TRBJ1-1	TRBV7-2	CASSLVPLTNTEAFF
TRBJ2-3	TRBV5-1	CASSILRDGLADTQYF
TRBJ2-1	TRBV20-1	CSARLAGGLGEQFF
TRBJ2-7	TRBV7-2	CASSTRGTYEQYF
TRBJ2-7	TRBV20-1	CSAQPGLAGFSYEQYF
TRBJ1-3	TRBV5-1	CASSFEGVGNTIYF
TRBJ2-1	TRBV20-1	CSASTNEQFF
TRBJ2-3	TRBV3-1	CASSRTTDTQYF
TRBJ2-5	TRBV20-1	CSANPGTGPQETQYF
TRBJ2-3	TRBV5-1	CASSIGGGRDTQYF
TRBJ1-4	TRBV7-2	CASSARVATNEKLFF
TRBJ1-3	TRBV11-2	CASSGGGRRHSGNTIYF
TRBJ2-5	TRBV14	CASSQFVGYQETQYF
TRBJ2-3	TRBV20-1	CSAPGSGGDTQYF
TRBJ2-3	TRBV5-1	CASSPGLAGAFTDTQYF
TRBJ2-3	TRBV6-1	CATKRGAGLSDTQYF
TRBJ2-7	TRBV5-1	CASTYKGTGMYEQYF
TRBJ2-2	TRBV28	CASSALSGNTGELFF
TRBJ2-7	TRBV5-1	CARGQSSYEQYF
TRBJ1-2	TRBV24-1	CATSQGVPNYGYTF
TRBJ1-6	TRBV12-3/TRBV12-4	CASTTEYNSPLHF
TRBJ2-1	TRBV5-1	CASSLQGQSYNEQFF
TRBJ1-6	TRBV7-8	CASSLAGQGAVIANSPLHF
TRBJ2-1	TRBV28	CASSQTGTEQFF
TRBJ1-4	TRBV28	CASRGQGGSTNEKLFF
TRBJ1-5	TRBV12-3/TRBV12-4	CASSPTGRGSQPQHF
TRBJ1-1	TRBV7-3	CASSSTGVDTEAFF
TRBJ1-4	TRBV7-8	CASSLLTGSDEKLFF
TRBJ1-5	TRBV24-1	CAHTILGGEESNQPQHF
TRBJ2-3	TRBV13	CASSVLMDTQYF
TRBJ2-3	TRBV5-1	CASSPQGGSDTQYF
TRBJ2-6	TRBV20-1	CSARIQGGAGANVLTF
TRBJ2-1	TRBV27	CASSSNRGLRNNEQFF
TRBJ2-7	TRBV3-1	CASCLSLGSSGTRTYEQYF
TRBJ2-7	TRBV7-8	CASSPARQGLYEQYF
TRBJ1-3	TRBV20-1	CSARPGGTGNTIYF
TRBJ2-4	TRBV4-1	CASSQDPGQSDPAKNIQYF
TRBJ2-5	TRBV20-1	CSASHPISMRETQYF
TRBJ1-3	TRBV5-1	CASSLLTGAGNTIYF
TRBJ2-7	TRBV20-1	CSATDRLSVYEQYF
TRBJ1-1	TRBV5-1	CASSGAGGPTEAFF